A selection of T cell receptor beta chains follows, all from one sample in a study of blood T cell repertoires in COVID-19. Assay: immunoSEQ multiplex PCR; the TCRdb copy retains only in-frame clones and omits some. This sample has about 440,000 clones, with approximately 90% found just once. Sample: peripheral blood. Receptors originate from a woman in her 30s with acute or convalescent COVID-19. The CDR3 runs from the conserved cysteine through the conserved F or W. D genes are given only for firm matches. The size entry is marked missing in some rows and otherwise reads once, few, many or a size class.

cdr3_aa: CASSQKIQGGNTEAFF
cdr3_nt: TGTGCCAGCAGCCAGAAAATTCAGGGCGGGAACACTGAAGCTTTCTTT
d_call: -
v_call: TRBV3-1/TRBV3-2
clone_size: -
j_call: TRBJ1-1

cdr3_aa: CASSIGGTGYGSNQPQHF
cdr3_nt: TGTGCCAGTAGTATAGGGGGGACAGGATACGGTAGCAATCAGCCCCAGCATTTT
d_call: TRBD1
v_call: TRBV19
clone_size: -
j_call: TRBJ1-5

cdr3_aa: CAISAPTSRQPNEQFF
cdr3_nt: TGTGCCATCAGCGCCCCAACATCCCGACAGCCCAATGAGCAGTTCTTC
d_call: -
v_call: TRBV10-3
clone_size: -
j_call: TRBJ2-1

cdr3_aa: CASSSAGGTVYNEQFF
cdr3_nt: TGCGCCAGCAGCTCCGCGGGGGGCACGGTTTACAATGAGCAGTTCTTC
d_call: TRBD2
v_call: TRBV5-1
clone_size: few
j_call: TRBJ2-1

cdr3_aa: CASSPSSSPGDQYF
cdr3_nt: TGTGCCAGCAGCCCATCCTCTAGCCCCGGGGATCAGTATTTT
d_call: -
v_call: TRBV7-3
clone_size: -
j_call: TRBJ2-3

cdr3_aa: CASSAGQAIENTEAFF
cdr3_nt: TGTGCCAGCAGTGCAGGTCAAGCTATAGAGAACACTGAAGCTTTCTTT
d_call: -
v_call: TRBV2
clone_size: few
j_call: TRBJ1-1

cdr3_aa: CASSPGLALYTDTQYF
cdr3_nt: TGTGCCAGCAGCCCGGGACTAGCGCTATACACAGATACGCAGTATTTT
d_call: TRBD2
v_call: TRBV5-6
clone_size: -
j_call: TRBJ2-3

cdr3_aa: CASSPGGWETQYF
cdr3_nt: TGTGCCAGCAGCCCGGGGGGGTGGGAGACCCAGTACTTC
d_call: TRBD2
v_call: TRBV6-5
clone_size: -
j_call: TRBJ2-5

cdr3_aa: CASSDGRRTGELFF
cdr3_nt: TGTGCCAGCAGTGACGGCAGGCGCACCGGGGAGCTGTTTTTT
d_call: -
v_call: TRBV27
clone_size: -
j_call: TRBJ2-2

cdr3_aa: CASREGNYGYTF
cdr3_nt: TGTGCCAGCAGGGAGGGGAACTATGGCTACACCTTC
d_call: -
v_call: TRBV6-5
clone_size: -
j_call: TRBJ1-2

cdr3_aa: CSSDRGLADTQYF
cdr3_nt: TGCAGCTCAGACAGGGGTTTAGCAGATACGCAGTATTTT
d_call: TRBD1
v_call: TRBV29-1
clone_size: -
j_call: TRBJ2-3

cdr3_aa: CASSLGPGRGNNEQFF
cdr3_nt: TGTGCCAGCAGCTTAGGACCGGGCAGGGGTAACAATGAGCAGTTCTTC
d_call: -
v_call: TRBV7-2
clone_size: once
j_call: TRBJ2-1

cdr3_aa: CASSEDLSGKQFF
cdr3_nt: TGTGCCAGCAGTGAGGACTTATCCGGGAAGCAGTTCTTC
d_call: -
v_call: TRBV6-1
clone_size: -
j_call: TRBJ2-1

cdr3_aa: CASSLSLQGREGNIQYF
cdr3_nt: TGTGCCAGCAGTCTGTCATTACAGGGACGTGAGGGAAACATTCAGTACTTC
d_call: -
v_call: TRBV7-6
clone_size: -
j_call: TRBJ2-4

cdr3_aa: CASNLRHGFPDTQYF
cdr3_nt: TGTGCCAGTAACCTCAGACATGGGTTTCCAGATACGCAGTATTTT
d_call: -
v_call: TRBV19
clone_size: -
j_call: TRBJ2-3

cdr3_aa: CASSSASNGELFF
cdr3_nt: TGCGCCAGCAGCTCCGCTAGCAACGGGGAGCTGTTTTTT
d_call: -
v_call: TRBV5-1
clone_size: -
j_call: TRBJ2-2

cdr3_aa: CASSSGTVDPLHF
cdr3_nt: TGCGCCAGCAGCTCCGGGACAGTGGACCCCCTCCACTTT
d_call: TRBD1
v_call: TRBV5-1
clone_size: -
j_call: TRBJ1-6

cdr3_aa: CASSFSWGQVDTGELFF
cdr3_nt: TGCGCCAGCAGCTTCAGTTGGGGGCAGGTAGACACCGGGGAGCTGTTTTTT
d_call: -
v_call: TRBV5-1
clone_size: -
j_call: TRBJ2-2

cdr3_aa: CASSLVEQYF
cdr3_nt: TGTGCCAGCAGTCTAGTAGAGCAGTACTTC
d_call: -
v_call: TRBV6-5
clone_size: -
j_call: TRBJ2-7

cdr3_aa: CASSYSEEIVEPQHF
cdr3_nt: TGTGCCAGCAGTTACTCGGAGGAGATCGTGGAGCCCCAGCATTTT
d_call: -
v_call: TRBV6-2/TRBV6-3
clone_size: -
j_call: TRBJ1-5

cdr3_aa: CASSINGLRDSYEQYF
cdr3_nt: TGTGCCAGCAGCATCAACGGGCTCCGGGACAGCTACGAGCAGTACTTC
d_call: TRBD1
v_call: TRBV11-2
clone_size: -
j_call: TRBJ2-7

cdr3_aa: CASTGRGGAFGELFF
cdr3_nt: TGTGCCAGTACCGGGCGGGGGGGGGCCTTCGGGGAGCTGTTTTTT
d_call: TRBD2
v_call: TRBV19
clone_size: -
j_call: TRBJ2-2